The rows below give T cell receptor beta chains drawn from one sample of a study of T cell clones after liver transplantation. Produced via immunoSEQ multiplex PCR; TCRdb's table is partial and in-frame only. Counted here are around 76,000 clones, 75% to 85% occurring once; the ten biggest clones make up about 0.79%. Sequenced material: CD4+ T cells from blood, taken 12 months after liver transplant. The receptors shown here come from a human patient who received a liver transplant. Some T cells could come from the graft donor. CDR3s include the opening cysteine and the closing phenylalanine or tryptophan. The order of the fields is V gene, J gene, D gene, CDR3 length, clone size, CDR3 protein, CDR3 DNA. The D gene is left open where the match is weak. Expanded clones get a size class; other rows say once, few or many, or leave the size out.

V gene: TRBV11-2; J gene: TRBJ1-2; D gene: TRBD1; CDR3 length: 16; clone size: -; CDR3 protein: CASSWLVGRGYSGYTF; CDR3 DNA: TGTGCCAGCAGCTGGCTAGTCGGCAGGGGGTACTCTGGCTACACCTTC
V gene: TRBV28; J gene: TRBJ2-7; D gene: -; CDR3 length: 15; clone size: -; CDR3 protein: CASSLGGGRAYEQYF; CDR3 DNA: TGTGCCAGCAGTTTGGGGGGGGGCCGAGCCTACGAGCAGTACTTC
V gene: TRBV27; J gene: TRBJ1-1; D gene: -; CDR3 length: 16; clone size: -; CDR3 protein: CASSAAYGVAGTEAFF; CDR3 DNA: TGTGCCAGCAGTGCGGCTTATGGGGTGGCCGGGACTGAAGCTTTCTTT
V gene: TRBV9; J gene: TRBJ1-1; D gene: -; CDR3 length: 15; clone size: -; CDR3 protein: CASSVDSQANTEAFF; CDR3 DNA: TGTGCCAGCAGCGTTGACAGCCAGGCGAACACTGAAGCTTTCTTT
V gene: TRBV7-9; J gene: TRBJ2-1; D gene: TRBD2; CDR3 length: 16; clone size: -; CDR3 protein: CASSLGLAGNLDEQFF; CDR3 DNA: TGTGCCAGCAGCTTAGGACTAGCGGGAAACCTGGATGAGCAGTTCTTC
V gene: TRBV4-3; J gene: TRBJ2-1; D gene: TRBD2; CDR3 length: 16; clone size: once; CDR3 protein: CASSQDRTSGSNEQFF; CDR3 DNA: TGCGCCAGCAGCCAAGATCGGACTAGCGGGAGCAATGAGCAGTTCTTC
V gene: TRBV18; J gene: TRBJ2-5; D gene: -; CDR3 length: 13; clone size: few; CDR3 protein: CASSTVLQETQYF; CDR3 DNA: TGTGCCAGCTCAACGGTACTTCAAGAGACCCAGTACTTC
V gene: TRBV7-8; J gene: TRBJ1-1; D gene: -; CDR3 length: 13; clone size: -; CDR3 protein: CASSHAGNTEAFF; CDR3 DNA: TGTGCCAGCAGCCACGCAGGAAACACTGAAGCTTTCTTT
V gene: TRBV5-1; J gene: TRBJ2-7; D gene: TRBD2; CDR3 length: 17; clone size: -; CDR3 protein: CASSLAAIAAGRYEQYF; CDR3 DNA: TGCGCCAGCAGCTTGGCGGCGATAGCAGCGGGGAGATACGAGCAGTACTTC
V gene: TRBV10-1; J gene: TRBJ2-7; D gene: TRBD1; CDR3 length: 16; clone size: -; CDR3 protein: CASSESNGDRYYEQYF; CDR3 DNA: TGCGCCAGCAGTGAGTCAAATGGGGACAGGTACTACGAGCAGTACTTC
V gene: TRBV27; J gene: TRBJ2-6; D gene: -; CDR3 length: 17; clone size: few; CDR3 protein: CASSFGIRLTGANVLTF; CDR3 DNA: TGTGCCAGCAGTTTCGGGATCCGATTAACTGGGGCCAACGTCCTGACTTTC
V gene: TRBV5-1; J gene: TRBJ2-6; D gene: -; CDR3 length: 16; clone size: -; CDR3 protein: CASSLTPLAGANVLTF; CDR3 DNA: TGCGCCAGCAGCTTGACCCCCTTGGCCGGGGCCAACGTCCTGACTTTC
V gene: TRBV19; J gene: TRBJ1-3; D gene: TRBD1; CDR3 length: 15; clone size: -; CDR3 protein: CASSKKGAAGNTIYF; CDR3 DNA: TGTGCCAGTAGTAAGAAGGGGGCTGCTGGAAACACCATATATTTT
V gene: TRBV28; J gene: TRBJ2-7; D gene: -; CDR3 length: 15; clone size: -; CDR3 protein: CASSVHTTNSYEQYF; CDR3 DNA: TGTGCCTCGTCGGTCCACACGACCAACTCCTACGAGCAGTACTTC
V gene: TRBV11-2; J gene: TRBJ2-7; D gene: TRBD1; CDR3 length: 12; clone size: -; CDR3 protein: CASRGQGQEQYF; CDR3 DNA: TGTGCCAGCAGGGGACAGGGCCAAGAGCAGTACTTC
V gene: TRBV5-1; J gene: TRBJ2-7; D gene: TRBD1; CDR3 length: 17; clone size: -; CDR3 protein: CASSILGQGSRGNEQYF; CDR3 DNA: TGCGCCAGCAGCATATTAGGACAGGGTAGTAGAGGAAACGAGCAGTACTTC
V gene: TRBV11-2; J gene: TRBJ2-4; D gene: -; CDR3 length: 19; clone size: -; CDR3 protein: CASSSSPGTRTVAKNIQYF; CDR3 DNA: TGTGCCAGCAGCTCCAGTCCCGGGACACGGACGGTAGCCAAAAACATTCAGTACTTC
V gene: TRBV5-1; J gene: TRBJ1-3; D gene: -; CDR3 length: 15; clone size: -; CDR3 protein: CASSAYSSSGNTIYF; CDR3 DNA: TGCGCCAGCAGCGCCTACAGCAGCTCTGGAAACACCATATATTTT
V gene: TRBV9; J gene: TRBJ1-3; D gene: -; CDR3 length: 15; clone size: -; CDR3 protein: CASSVATGSGNTIYF; CDR3 DNA: TGTGCCAGCAGCGTAGCTACGGGTTCTGGAAACACCATATATTTT
V gene: TRBV7-7; J gene: TRBJ2-1; D gene: TRBD2; CDR3 length: 16; clone size: -; CDR3 protein: CASSPAPSGRKNEQFF; CDR3 DNA: TGTGCCAGCAGCCCCGCCCCAAGCGGGAGAAAGAATGAGCAGTTCTTC
V gene: TRBV9; J gene: TRBJ2-7; D gene: TRBD1; CDR3 length: 14; clone size: -; CDR3 protein: CASSRKPGGYEQYF; CDR3 DNA: TGTGCCAGCAGCCGTAAACCAGGGGGCTACGAGCAGTACTTC
V gene: TRBV7-2; J gene: TRBJ1-3; D gene: -; CDR3 length: 16; clone size: -; CDR3 protein: CASSLAYRDTGNTIYF; CDR3 DNA: TGTGCCAGCAGCTTAGCGTACCGGGACACTGGAAACACCATATATTTT
V gene: TRBV9; J gene: TRBJ1-2; D gene: -; CDR3 length: 19; clone size: once; CDR3 protein: CASSASSTGSHDSMYGYTF; CDR3 DNA: TGTGCCAGCAGCGCCTCCTCAACAGGGAGCCATGATTCGATGTATGGCTACACCTTC
V gene: TRBV6-1; J gene: TRBJ1-3; D gene: TRBD1; CDR3 length: 14; clone size: once; CDR3 protein: CASRETGGKNTIYF; CDR3 DNA: TGTGCCAGCAGGGAGACAGGGGGGAAGAACACCATATATTTT
V gene: TRBV5-1; J gene: TRBJ1-2; D gene: TRBD1; CDR3 length: 16; clone size: -; CDR3 protein: CASRSGTGGVSYGYTF; CDR3 DNA: TGCGCCAGCAGGTCCGGGACAGGGGGCGTAAGCTATGGCTACACCTTC
V gene: TRBV23-1; J gene: TRBJ2-3; D gene: -; CDR3 length: 17; clone size: -; CDR3 protein: CASSQSEDSQFTDTQYF; CDR3 DNA: TGCGCCAGCAGTCAATCGGAGGACAGTCAATTCACAGATACGCAGTATTTT
V gene: TRBV19; J gene: TRBJ1-2; D gene: TRBD1; CDR3 length: 14; clone size: -; CDR3 protein: CASRGTGSNYGYTF; CDR3 DNA: TGTGCCAGTAGGGGGACAGGGTCTAACTATGGCTACACCTTC
V gene: TRBV7-7; J gene: TRBJ2-7; D gene: TRBD2; CDR3 length: 14; clone size: -; CDR3 protein: CASSLAPSGYEQYF; CDR3 DNA: TGTGCTAGCAGCTTAGCACCTAGCGGCTACGAGCAGTACTTC
V gene: TRBV28; J gene: TRBJ1-5; D gene: TRBD1; CDR3 length: 13; clone size: -; CDR3 protein: CAIQTGGNQPQHF; CDR3 DNA: TGTGCCATCCAGACAGGGGGGAATCAGCCCCAGCATTTT
V gene: TRBV27; J gene: TRBJ2-3; D gene: TRBD1; CDR3 length: 14; clone size: -; CDR3 protein: CASSRDSRTDTQYF; CDR3 DNA: TGTGCCAGCTCTAGGGACAGCCGCACAGATACGCAGTATTTT
V gene: TRBV5-1; J gene: TRBJ2-1; D gene: TRBD2; CDR3 length: 14; clone size: -; CDR3 protein: CASSLDRAGGEQFF; CDR3 DNA: TGCGCCAGCAGCTTGGATCGGGCGGGAGGTGAGCAGTTCTTC
V gene: TRBV28; J gene: TRBJ1-2; D gene: TRBD1; CDR3 length: 12; clone size: -; CDR3 protein: CAIIQGNYGYTF; CDR3 DNA: TGTGCCATCATACAGGGGAACTATGGCTACACCTTC
V gene: TRBV15; J gene: TRBJ2-7; D gene: -; CDR3 length: 14; clone size: -; CDR3 protein: CATSRDLGFGEQYF; CDR3 DNA: TGTGCCACCAGCAGAGATTTGGGGTTCGGGGAGCAGTACTTC
V gene: TRBV5-1; J gene: TRBJ2-2; D gene: -; CDR3 length: 17; clone size: -; CDR3 protein: CASSWGGSRANTGELFF; CDR3 DNA: TGCGCCAGCAGCTGGGGAGGTAGCAGGGCGAACACCGGGGAGCTGTTTTTT
V gene: TRBV4-1; J gene: TRBJ2-2; D gene: TRBD2; CDR3 length: 17; clone size: -; CDR3 protein: CASSRLLAGVVTGELFF; CDR3 DNA: TGCGCCAGCAGCCGATTACTAGCGGGAGTGGTAACCGGGGAGCTGTTTTTT
V gene: TRBV4-2; J gene: TRBJ1-1; D gene: -; CDR3 length: 15; clone size: -; CDR3 protein: CASSRLSGANTEAFF; CDR3 DNA: TGTGCCAGCAGCCGCCTCAGCGGCGCGAACACTGAAGCTTTCTTT
V gene: TRBV7-2; J gene: TRBJ2-1; D gene: -; CDR3 length: 11; clone size: -; CDR3 protein: CASSSSHEQFF; CDR3 DNA: TGTGCCAGCAGCTCCTCCCATGAGCAGTTCTTC
V gene: TRBV7-8; J gene: TRBJ1-1; D gene: -; CDR3 length: 15; clone size: -; CDR3 protein: CASSPRNGVNTEAFF; CDR3 DNA: TGTGCCAGCAGCCCTAGGAACGGGGTTAACACTGAAGCTTTCTTT
V gene: TRBV27; J gene: TRBJ1-1; D gene: TRBD1; CDR3 length: 15; clone size: -; CDR3 protein: CASRIPGQPNTEAFF; CDR3 DNA: TGTGCCAGCAGGATCCCGGGACAGCCGAACACTGAAGCTTTCTTT
V gene: TRBV29-1; J gene: TRBJ2-5; D gene: -; CDR3 length: 12; clone size: -; CDR3 protein: CSYWGASKTQYF; CDR3 DNA: TGCAGCTACTGGGGGGCTTCAAAGACCCAGTACTTC
V gene: TRBV27; J gene: TRBJ2-5; D gene: -; CDR3 length: 13; clone size: few; CDR3 protein: CASSVRVGETQYF; CDR3 DNA: TGTGCCAGCAGTGTCAGGGTAGGGGAGACCCAGTACTTC
V gene: TRBV4-1; J gene: TRBJ2-3; D gene: -; CDR3 length: 14; clone size: -; CDR3 protein: CASSQGILTDTQYF; CDR3 DNA: TGCGCCAGCAGCCAGGGTATCTTGACAGATACGCAGTATTTT
V gene: TRBV25-1; J gene: TRBJ1-2; D gene: -; CDR3 length: 14; clone size: -; CDR3 protein: CASSGPGAFYGYTF; CDR3 DNA: TGTGCCAGCAGTGGCCCCGGGGCCTTCTATGGCTACACCTTC
V gene: TRBV19; J gene: TRBJ1-1; D gene: -; CDR3 length: 17; clone size: once; CDR3 protein: CASIPGPGTLMNTEAFF; CDR3 DNA: TGTGCCAGTATCCCGGGTCCCGGTACACTTATGAACACTGAAGCTTTCTTT
V gene: TRBV28; J gene: TRBJ1-4; D gene: -; CDR3 length: 12; clone size: -; CDR3 protein: CASRGRDEKLFF; CDR3 DNA: TGTGCCAGCAGAGGTAGAGACGAAAAACTGTTTTTT
V gene: TRBV2; J gene: TRBJ2-7; D gene: -; CDR3 length: 15; clone size: -; CDR3 protein: CASSEIFLSRYEQYF; CDR3 DNA: TGTGCCAGCAGTGAAATTTTCCTCTCCAGATACGAGCAGTACTTC
V gene: TRBV6-6; J gene: TRBJ1-5; D gene: TRBD1; CDR3 length: 13; clone size: -; CDR3 protein: CASRDRSNQPQHF; CDR3 DNA: TGTGCCAGCAGGGACAGGAGCAATCAGCCCCAGCATTTT
V gene: TRBV5-1; J gene: TRBJ2-3; D gene: -; CDR3 length: 14; clone size: -; CDR3 protein: CASSPGGFTDTQYF; CDR3 DNA: TGCGCCAGCAGCCCCGGGGGTTTCACAGATACGCAGTATTTT
V gene: TRBV28; J gene: TRBJ1-5; D gene: -; CDR3 length: 12; clone size: -; CDR3 protein: CAGTDSNQPQHF; CDR3 DNA: TGTGCCGGAACGGACAGCAATCAGCCCCAGCATTTT
V gene: TRBV5-1; J gene: TRBJ1-2; D gene: -; CDR3 length: 14; clone size: -; CDR3 protein: CASSPTAGADGYTF; CDR3 DNA: TGCGCCAGCAGCCCCACGGCAGGGGCGGATGGCTACACCTTC
V gene: TRBV16; J gene: TRBJ1-2; D gene: -; CDR3 length: 17; clone size: once; CDR3 protein: CASSLNSFGRTNYGYTF; CDR3 DNA: TGTGCCAGCAGCCTGAACTCCTTCGGCAGGACGAACTATGGCTACACCTTC
V gene: TRBV7-8; J gene: TRBJ2-3; D gene: TRBD2; CDR3 length: 16; clone size: few; CDR3 protein: CASSPPLREGLDTQYF; CDR3 DNA: TGTGCCAGCAGCCCACCGTTGCGGGAGGGCCTAGATACGCAGTATTTT
V gene: TRBV11-2; J gene: TRBJ2-1; D gene: -; CDR3 length: 15; clone size: once; CDR3 protein: CASSSVAGSWNEQFF; CDR3 DNA: TGTGCCAGCAGCTCCGTCGCAGGTAGTTGGAATGAGCAGTTCTTC
V gene: TRBV7-2; J gene: TRBJ2-7; D gene: TRBD1; CDR3 length: 15; clone size: -; CDR3 protein: CASSLHGTEPYEQYF; CDR3 DNA: TGTGCCAGCAGTCTTCACGGGACAGAGCCTTACGAGCAGTACTTC
V gene: TRBV2; J gene: TRBJ2-1; D gene: TRBD2; CDR3 length: 13; clone size: -; CDR3 protein: CASSESGGRRVFF; CDR3 DNA: TGTGCCAGCAGTGAATCAGGCGGGAGACGGGTGTTCTTC
V gene: TRBV7-2; J gene: TRBJ2-1; D gene: TRBD2; CDR3 length: 16; clone size: few; CDR3 protein: CASSLAGGSVNNEQFF; CDR3 DNA: TGTGCCAGCAGCTTAGCAGGCGGGAGCGTCAACAATGAGCAGTTCTTC
V gene: TRBV5-1; J gene: TRBJ2-6; D gene: -; CDR3 length: 15; clone size: -; CDR3 protein: CASSLEWTGANVLTF; CDR3 DNA: TGCGCCAGCAGCTTGGAGTGGACTGGGGCCAACGTCCTGACTTTC
V gene: TRBV6-5; J gene: TRBJ2-1; D gene: TRBD1; CDR3 length: 13; clone size: -; CDR3 protein: CASIRTGTNEQFF; CDR3 DNA: TGTGCCAGCATCCGGACAGGGACCAATGAGCAGTTCTTC
V gene: TRBV18; J gene: TRBJ2-1; D gene: TRBD2; CDR3 length: 16; clone size: -; CDR3 protein: CASSRLAGGPSDEQFF; CDR3 DNA: TGTGCCAGCTCACGTCTAGCGGGAGGGCCTTCGGATGAGCAGTTCTTC
V gene: TRBV28; J gene: TRBJ1-4; D gene: -; CDR3 length: 14; clone size: -; CDR3 protein: CASSLRATNEKLFF; CDR3 DNA: TGTGCCAGCAGTTTACGCGCAACTAATGAAAAACTGTTTTTT